What follows is one T cell receptor (beta chain) and its context. Excluded were patients having autoimmune disease history or systemic immunosuppression. TCRdb's table, derived via immunoSEQ multiplex PCR, lists solely in-frame clones and lacks some. The sample shows roughly 42,000 clones, around nine tenths of them seen only once. Germline CDR1 is SGHDT and CDR2 is YYEEEE. V was pared by 4 bases and J by 0 bases, with 14 bases between. The CDR3 sequence is 17 residues long. The sample originates from a study of OX40 agonist ivuxolimab in advanced cancers. Here the sequenced sample was CD4+ or CD8+ T cells sorted from blood, taken in a trial of the OX40 agonist ivuxolimab. The TCR sequence derives from an adult with an advanced solid tumor such as melanoma, head and neck, liver or kidney cancer. The rearrangement links TRBV5-6 to TRBJ2-6; possible D gene TRBD1, 6 bases. CDR3 amino acids: CASSPDRTYSGANVLTF. CDR3 DNA: TGTGCCAGCAGCCCGGACAGAACTTACTCTGGGGCCAACGTCCTGACTTTC.